This T cell receptor (beta chain) was observed in a study of cytomegalovirus exposure and HLA in healthy donors. With respect to this clone: Its antigen is currently unknown.

This CDR3 spans 17 amino acids. Germline V CDR1 and CDR2: SGHAT, FQNNGV. V lost 1 base to trimming and J lost 0 bases, with 14 bases between them. Overall study findings and caveats: Across HLA loci, a later analysis found differing TCR association rates, with DRB1 most and HLA-C fewest. TCR beta V- and J-gene trimming was later associated with a missense DCLRE1C variant.

The PCR made use of 60 Vbeta and 13 Jbeta primers. Profiling relied on immunoSEQ multiplex PCR, and the TCRdb table lists in-frame clones only, not all of them. The data contain some 190,000 clones, about three quarters of them seen just once; the ten biggest clones take up approximately 2%. The chain joins TRBV11-2 to TRBJ2-3; TRBD2 might be the D (5 bases). The sequence derives from a woman younger than 45 in good health and CMV-seropositive. Material for sequencing was PBMCs. The CDR3 protein is CASSLGSRGKSTDTQYF. In nucleotides, the CDR3 is TGTGCCAGCAGCTTAGGTTCTAGAGGGAAAAGCACAGATACGCAGTATTTT.